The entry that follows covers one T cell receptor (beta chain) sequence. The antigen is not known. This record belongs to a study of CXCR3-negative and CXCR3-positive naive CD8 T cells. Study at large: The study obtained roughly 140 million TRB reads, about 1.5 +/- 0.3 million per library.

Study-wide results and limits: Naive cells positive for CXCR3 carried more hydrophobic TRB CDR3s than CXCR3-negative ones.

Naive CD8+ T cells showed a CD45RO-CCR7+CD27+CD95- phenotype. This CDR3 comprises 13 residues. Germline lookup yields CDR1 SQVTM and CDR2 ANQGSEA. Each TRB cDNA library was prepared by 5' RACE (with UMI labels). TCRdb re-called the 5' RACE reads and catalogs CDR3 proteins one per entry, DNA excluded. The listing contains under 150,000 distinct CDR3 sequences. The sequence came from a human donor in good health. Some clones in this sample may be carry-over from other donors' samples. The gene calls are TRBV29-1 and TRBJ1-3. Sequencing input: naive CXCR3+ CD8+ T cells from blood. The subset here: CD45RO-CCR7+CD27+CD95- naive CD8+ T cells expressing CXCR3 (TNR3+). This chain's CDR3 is CSVEGDSGNTIYF.